The sequence of this TCR beta chain was determined in a study of cytomegalovirus exposure and HLA in healthy donors. Regarding the study as a whole: In presence/absence analyses, roughly uniform sequencing depth across donors was assumed. Later analysis revealed greater clonal expansion in HLA-associated TCR beta chains than in equally common others.

Details on this clone: The target antigen is unknown.

PCR amplification relied on 60 Vbeta primers (plus 13 Jbeta primers). Here immunoSEQ multiplex PCR was the method, and the copy in TCRdb shows in-frame clones only, minus some. The sample contains under 100,000 clones, around 80% of which appear only once. From germline, CDR1 is KGHSH and CDR2 LQKENI. The CDR3 runs to 14 residues. The V end lost 5 bases, the J end lost 2 bases, and 10 bases lay between the germline ends. The TCR originated in a human donor in good health. V gene TRBV18 combines with J gene TRBJ1-5; no clear D gene. Sequences were obtained from PBMCs. The DNA for the CDR3 is TGTGCCAGCTCAGGCGGGCAGGGCAATCAGCCCCAGCATTTT. Translation gives CASSGGQGNQPQHF.